The T cell receptor (beta chain) under discussion was sequenced for a study of cytomegalovirus exposure and HLA in healthy donors. Turning to the study itself: Membership in the Caucasian-associated ancestry cluster was found for around 81% of approximately 400 genotyped donors. Study observations and caveats: HLA-A and HLA-B allele assignments for most subjects were reportedly predicted accurately using TCR beta sequences. Earlier analysis found most TCR beta V segments productive about 87% or about 30% of the time. Later on, a genetic analysis was performed. It linked a missense variant in DCLRE1C with V- and J-gene trimming of TCR beta.

With regard to this clone: The antigen is not known.

This CDR3 contains 15 residues. Trimming took 0 bases from V and 4 from J; bases not matched to a gene: 2. Per germline, CDR1 SGHRS and CDR2 YFSETQ. It was with 60 Vbeta and 13 Jbeta primers that the PCR ran. Data came from immunoSEQ multiplex PCR; TCRdb stores just in-frame clones and leaves some out. The table records 130,000 to 150,000 clones, roughly 80% of them present only once. Specimen: PBMCs. V and J are TRBV5-1 and TRBJ2-1; TRBD2 aligns across 9 bases. The TCR originated in a man in his forties in good health and CMV-seropositive. CDR3 nucleotides: TGCGCCAGCAGCTTGGTAGCGGGGGTTTACAATGAGCAGTTCTTC. Amino acid sequence: CASSLVAGVYNEQFF.